A single sample gave rise to the 32 T cell receptor beta chains below, sequenced in a study of cytomegalovirus exposure and HLA in healthy donors. 60 Vbeta and 13 Jbeta primers were used in PCR. The assay was immunoSEQ multiplex PCR, and TCRdb's table has in-frame clones only and misses some. The repertoire includes 150,000 to 200,000 clones, 84% of them detected once, and about 4.9% sits in the top ten. Sequenced: PBMCs. These receptors were obtained from a girl aged 10-17 years in good health and CMV-seropositive.

This chain joins TRBV11-1 and TRBJ2-1; 7 bases are shared with TRBD1. CDR1 is SGHAT and CDR2 is FQDESV in the germline V gene (reference sequence). CDR3 size: 17 residues. The V segment lost 1 base and the J segment 4 bases; nucleotides outside the gene matches: 10. The CDR3 loop is CASSLGGGRERYNEQFF. DNA of the CDR3: TGTGCCAGCAGCTTAGGAGGGGGCAGGGAGCGGTACAATGAGCAGTTCTTC.

V and J are TRBV5-1 and TRBJ1-2; TRBD1 agrees at 7 bases. Germline V CDR1 and CDR2: SGHRS, YFSETQ. J gave up 1 base and V 4 bases, and 4 bases lay outside the gene matches. This CDR3 is built from 14 residues. CDR3 region: CASSATGDNYGYTF. In nucleotides, the CDR3 is TGCGCCAGCAGCGCCACAGGGGATAACTATGGCTACACCTTC.

The rearrangement joins TRBV28 to TRBJ1-4; 7 nucleotides agree with TRBD1. The germline CDR1 and CDR2 sequences are MDHEN and SYDVKM. The CDR3 runs to 13 residues. Trimming took 8 bases from V and 9 from J; bases not matched to a gene: 9. CDR3 in amino acids: CASHRGGGKKLFF. The CDR3 bases are TGTGCCAGCCACAGGGGAGGAGGGAAAAAACTGTTTTTT.

This sequence joins TRBV6-5 and TRBJ2-7; 9 bases are a match to TRBD1. The CDR3 has 13 residues. Germline V lookup: CDR1 MNHEY, CDR2 SVGAGI. The junction had 4 bases not matched to a gene; V was cut back by 5 bases and J by 5 bases. CDR3 protein: CASSKQGADEQYF. In nucleotides, the CDR3 is TGTGCCAGCAGTAAACAGGGGGCCGACGAGCAGTACTTC.

The CDR3 region is CARMTGDTEAFF. In DNA, the CDR3 is TGCGCCAGGATGACAGGGGACACTGAAGCTTTCTTT. V and J are TRBV4-1 and TRBJ1-1; 8 nucleotides agree with TRBD1. This CDR3 comprises 12 residues. With 9 bases clipped from V and 3 bases from J, the junction kept 3 bases outside the gene matches. The germline CDR1 and CDR2 sequences are MGHRA and YSYEKL.

The V call is TRBV19, the J call TRBJ1-1; TRBD1 matches 10 bases. Germline-derived CDR1 and CDR2 are LNHDA and SQIVND (reference sequence). The CDR3 covers 15 residues. V lost 5 bases to trimming and J lost 5 bases; unmatched junction nucleotides: 8. This CDR3 reads CASSSWTGGRTEAFF. The CDR3 region has the DNA TGTGCCAGTAGTTCCTGGACAGGGGGAAGGACTGAAGCTTTCTTT.

This rearrangement joins TRBV7-9 to TRBJ2-7; 12 nucleotides align to TRBD2. V trimming: 2 bases; J trimming: 3 bases; junction bases outside the gene matches: 5. The germline gives CDR1 SEHNR, CDR2 FQNEAQ (reference sequence). The CDR3 consists of 16 residues. The CDR3 loop is CASSLTSGGQIYEQYF. CDR3 coding DNA: TGTGCCAGCAGCTTAACTAGCGGGGGGCAAATCTACGAGCAGTACTTC.

This chain connects TRBV13 to TRBJ2-5, with TRBD1 identical over 11 bases. The end of the DNA is better explained by TRBJ2-7, so the J call may be wrong. This CDR3 is built from 13 residues. In germline, CDR1 is PRHDT, CDR2 FYEKMQ (reference sequence). CDR3 protein: CASSGQGAYEQYF. The DNA of the CDR3 is TGTGCCAGCAGCGGACAGGGGGCTTACGAGCAGTACTTC.

This clone was counted once. The genes are TRBV4-2 and TRBJ2-2, with a weak D call TRBD2 (6 bases). The germline V and J ends were trimmed by 0 bases and 0 bases, with 17 bases remaining between them. CDR3 size: 19 residues. Germline CDR1 reads LGHNA; CDR2 reads YNFKEQ. The CDR3: CASSQDLAAGDANTGELFF. The CDR3 DNA reads as TGTGCCAGCAGCCAAGATTTGGCAGCGGGCGACGCGAACACCGGGGAGCTGTTTTTT.

The chain is built from TRBV7-6 and TRBJ2-7, with a tentative D call TRBD2 (6 bases). CDR1 and CDR2 from the germline V gene are SGHVS and FNYEAQ. This CDR3 is 15 amino acids long. Trimming removed 5 bases from V and 2 bases from J, with 16 bases in between. CDR3 DNA sequence: TGTGCCAGCAGCACCGCTCCCGGAGGGACCTACGAGCAGTACTTC. Protein sequence: CASSTAPGGTYEQYF.

J is TRBJ2-3 and V is TRBV12-5, with 9 bases matching TRBD2. The CDR3 has 19 amino acids. V gave up 0 bases and J gave up 2 bases; unmatched junction bases: 12. Germline assignment: CDR1 LGHNT and CDR2 FRNRAP. The CDR3: CASGLVLSGSGGSTDTQYF. The CDR3 coding sequence is TGTGCTAGTGGTTTGGTACTAAGCGGTAGCGGGGGTTCCACAGATACGCAGTATTTT.

Note on this clone: An end of the junction does not agree with germline; a read error may underlie this. The V call is TRBV29-1, the J call TRBJ1-1; D is possibly TRBD1 (5 bases). The CDR3 has 13 residues. CDR1 is SQVTM, CDR2 ANQGSEA, per germline. The CDR3 region has the DNA TGCAGCGTTGCGGAGGGGTTTGTCACTGAAGCTTCCTTT. This encodes CSVAEGFVTEASF.

V gene TRBV6-6 combines with J gene TRBJ1-5; TRBD1 matches at 8 bases. The CDR3 sequence is 16 residues long. V was clipped by 0 bases and J by 3 bases; unmatched bases: 4. Germline-derived CDR1 and CDR2 are MNHNY and SVGAGI (reference sequence). The chain's CDR3 is CASSYSAGGYNQPQHF. As DNA, the CDR3 is TGTGCCAGCAGTTACTCAGCAGGGGGCTACAATCAGCCCCAGCATTTT.

CDR3 region: CASSLPGENTEAFF. The CDR3 region has the DNA TGTGCCAGCAGCTTGCCCGGGGAAAACACTGAAGCTTTCTTT. The chain employs TRBV7-3 and TRBJ1-1; D uncertain. Deletions cut 3 bases from V and 2 bases from J, with 10 bases between. Germline CDR1 and CDR2: SGHTA and FQGTGA. This CDR3 is built from 14 residues.

The V and J genes are TRBV25-1 and TRBJ2-7; no clear D gene. Trimming left V 8 bases short and J 3 bases short, with 8 bases between. The germline CDR1 and CDR2 sequences are MGHDK and SYGVNS. The CDR3 sequence is 11 residues long. The CDR3 spells CASSRLYEQYF. CDR3 coding DNA: TGTGCCAGCTCCAGGCTCTACGAGCAGTACTTC.

CDR3 protein: CASSGGTDEKLFF. The CDR3 DNA follows: TGCGCCAGCAGTGGGGGGACAGATGAAAAACTGTTTTTT. The rearrangement joins TRBV10-1 to TRBJ1-4; 7 bases are shared with TRBD1. The V gene's germline CDR1 is WNHNN and CDR2 SYGVQD (reference sequence). Trimming at V came to 4 bases and at J to 6 bases, leaving 2 bases not matched to a gene. This CDR3 contains 13 residues.

The chain links TRBV10-2 to TRBJ1-6; D gene ambiguous. The CDR3 totals 17 residues. The germline V and J ends were trimmed by 0 bases and 7 bases, with 16 bases remaining between them. The germline V gene has CDR1 WSHSY and CDR2 SAAADI. The CDR3 sequence is CASSESGAPAGNSPLHF. CDR3 sequence (DNA): TGCGCCAGCAGTGAGTCGGGAGCCCCGGCTGGGAATTCACCCCTCCACTTT.

The V call is TRBV7-9, the J call TRBJ2-2, with D possibly TRBD1 on 5 matching bases. Trimming cost V 11 bases and J 1 base, with 14 bases left between them. This CDR3 contains 14 residues. Germline CDR1 reads SEHNR; CDR2 reads FQNEAQ (reference sequence). The chain's CDR3 is CAGLAQVNTGELFF. CDR3 nucleotide sequence: TGTGCCGGCTTGGCACAGGTGAACACCGGGGAGCTGTTTTTT. Together with reference TRBV7-9 and TRBJ2-2, the CDR3 gives the full variable domain: DTGVSQNPRHKITKRGQNVTFRCDPISEHNRLYWYRQTLGQGPEFLTYFQNEAQLEKSRLLSDRFSAERPKGSFSTLEIQRTEQGDSAMYLCAGLAQVNTGELFFGEGSRLTVL.

The J gene is TRBJ2-1, the V gene TRBV10-3, with D perhaps matching TRBD2 (6 bases). The CDR3 covers 16 residues. Per the germline V gene, CDR1 is ENHRY and CDR2 is SYGVKD. Trimming shortened V by 0 bases and J by 0 bases, and 9 bases separated the two germline ends. The CDR3 DNA reads as TGTGCCATCAGTGAGTCGGGGGGAAGCTCCTACAATGAGCAGTTCTTC. Protein: CAISESGGSSYNEQFF.

In its sample, this clone was seen a few times. The chain combines TRBV9 with TRBJ1-1; possibly TRBD1 for D (6 bases). Germline CDR1 and CDR2: SGDLS and YYNGEE. CDR3 length: 14 residues. The V gene lost 4 bases and the J gene lost 8 bases, with 18 bases spanning the gap. CDR3 amino acids: CASSFQQGESEAFF. The CDR3 DNA follows: TGTGCCAGCAGCTTCCAACAGGGCGAGTCAGAAGCTTTCTTT.

This clone was observed a single time. The CDR3 DNA sequence: TGTGCCATCAGTAAATTAGCGGTGGGAAACACCATATATTTT. Its protein is CAISKLAVGNTIYF. The rearrangement joins TRBV10-3 to TRBJ1-3; no definite D call. CDR1 is ENHRY and CDR2 is SYGVKD in the germline V gene. The CDR3 extends over 14 amino acids. V lost 5 bases and J lost 4, with 12 bases in between.

The chain couples TRBV19 to TRBJ2-3; a possible D gene is TRBD1 (5 bases). Between the trimmed V and J ends, which lost 3 bases and 5 bases, there was a span of 18 bases. The CDR3 is made up of 16 amino acids. CDR1 is LNHDA and CDR2 is SQIVND in the germline V gene (reference sequence). The CDR3 here is CASSMGRAPFQDTQYF. In DNA form, the CDR3 reads TGTGCCAGTAGTATGGGCAGGGCACCCTTTCAAGATACGCAGTATTTT.

This clone came up a few times. The chain has TRBV30 and TRBJ1-2; D gene ambiguous. Germline V lookup: CDR1 GTSNPN, CDR2 SVGIG (reference sequence). This CDR3 contains 14 residues. Trimming took 5 bases from V and 2 from J, leaving 15 bases between them. The CDR3 DNA is TGTGCCTGGGCACTCGGGGTTACGAACTATGGCTACACCTTC. This encodes CAWALGVTNYGYTF.

The chain is built from TRBV29-1 and TRBJ1-1; perhaps TRBD1 as D (5 bases). Germline V gives CDR1 SQVTM, CDR2 ANQGSEA. V was cut by 7 bases and J by 1 base, with 13 bases left in between. This CDR3 region has 13 residues. In DNA form, the CDR3 reads TGCAGCGCAGAGACAGCCACGAACACTGAAGCTTTCTTT. Its translation: CSAETATNTEAFF.

The V gene is TRBV11-3, the J gene TRBJ2-1; D might be TRBD1 (6 bases). The germline V gene has CDR1 SGHNT and CDR2 YENEEA. The V end was cut by 2 bases, the J end by 2 bases, with 10 bases between. CDR3 length equals 15 residues. The CDR3, as DNA: TGTGCCAGCAGCTTACCAGGGGCGCCCTACAATGAGCAGTTCTTC. Its protein product is CASSLPGAPYNEQFF.

In this sample, this clone turned up once. This chain uses TRBV4-2 with TRBJ2-5; TRBD2 is a possible D gene (6 bases). The CDR3 consists of 14 residues. The germline V and J ends were trimmed by 2 bases and 7 bases, with 14 bases remaining between them. From germline, CDR1 is LGHNA and CDR2 YNFKEQ. The CDR3 DNA follows: TGTGCCAGCAGCCAATCCTCGGGAGCGGGGACCCAGTACTTC. Amino acids: CASSQSSGAGTQYF.

The V call is TRBV6-1, the J call TRBJ1-1, with D hard to call. With 8 bases removed from V and 1 base from J, the gap between germline ends came to 14 bases. There are 14 residues in the CDR3. The germline V gene encodes CDR1 MNHNS and CDR2 SASEGT. CDR3 nucleotides: TGTGCCAGCTTAAGGCTAACTAGGAACACTGAAGCTTTCTTT. Encoded protein: CASLRLTRNTEAFF.

This chain uses TRBV29-1 with TRBJ1-2; 8 bases match TRBD1. In germline, CDR1 is SQVTM, CDR2 ANQGSEA. This CDR3 has 13 residues. Trimming took 4 bases from V and 8 from J; bases not matched to a gene: 9. DNA for the CDR3: TGCAGCGTTGTCCGGCAGGGGGCTGGGGGCTACACCTTC. This translates into CSVVRQGAGGYTF.

In DNA, the CDR3 is TGTGCCAGCAGTTATGAGAGTCATGATGAAGCTTTCTTT. This codes for CASSYESHDEAFF. The chain links TRBV6-6 to TRBJ1-1; D not resolved. V lost 3 bases and J lost 7, with 12 bases in between. The CDR3 consists of 13 residues. CDR1 is MNHNY and CDR2 is SVGAGI in the germline V gene (reference sequence).

The genes are TRBV4-2 and TRBJ2-6; D is perhaps TRBD1 (6 bases). V shed 0 bases and J shed 0 bases, with 6 bases lying between them. The CDR3 is 16 amino acids. Germline CDR1 and CDR2: LGHNA and YNFKEQ. The CDR3 spells CASSQEGGSGANVLTF. In nucleotides, the CDR3 is TGTGCCAGCAGCCAAGAAGGGGGCTCTGGGGCCAACGTCCTGACTTTC.

This clone was seen a few times. V gene TRBV11-3 combines with J gene TRBJ2-5; TRBD2 matches at 13 bases. The CDR3 is made up of 15 amino acids. Germline trimming cut 5 bases from V and 2 bases from J; bases unmatched to any gene: 2. Germline V CDR1 and CDR2: SGHNT, YENEEA. CDR3 region: CASSTGLAGQETQYF. In nucleotides, the CDR3 is TGTGCCAGCAGCACGGGACTAGCGGGGCAAGAGACCCAGTACTTC.

The gene calls are TRBV11-3 and TRBJ2-1; perhaps TRBD1 as D (6 bases). V lost 5 bases to trimming and J lost 8 bases, with 10 bases between them. Germline V lookup: CDR1 SGHNT, CDR2 YENEEA. This CDR3 is built from 12 residues. The CDR3 DNA reads TGTGCCAGCAGCCAAAGGGGGTATGAGCAGTTCTTC. Translating gives CASSQRGYEQFF. The whole variable domain, filled in from reference TRBV11-3 and TRBJ2-1, reads EAGVVQSPRYKIIEKKQPVAFWCNPISGHNTLYWYLQNLGQGPELLIRYENEEAVDDSQLPKDRFSAERLKGVDSTLKIQPAELGDSAVYLCASSQRGYEQFFGPGTRLTVL.